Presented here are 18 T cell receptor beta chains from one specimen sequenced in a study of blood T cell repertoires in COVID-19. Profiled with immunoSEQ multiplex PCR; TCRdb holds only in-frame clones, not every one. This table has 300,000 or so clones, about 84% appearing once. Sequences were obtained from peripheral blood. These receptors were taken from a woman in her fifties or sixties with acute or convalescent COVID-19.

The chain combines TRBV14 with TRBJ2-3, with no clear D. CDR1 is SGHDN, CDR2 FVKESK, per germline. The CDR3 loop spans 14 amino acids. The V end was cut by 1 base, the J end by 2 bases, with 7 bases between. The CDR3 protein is CASSQGQITDTQYF. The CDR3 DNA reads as TGTGCCAGCAGCCAAGGGCAGATCACAGATACGCAGTATTTT.

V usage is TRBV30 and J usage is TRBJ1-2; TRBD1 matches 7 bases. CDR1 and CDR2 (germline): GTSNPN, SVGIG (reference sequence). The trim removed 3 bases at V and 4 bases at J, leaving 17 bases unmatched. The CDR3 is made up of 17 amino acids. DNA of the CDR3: TGTGCCTGGAGATACACAGGGGCCCGCGGACGGGGCTATGGCTACACCTTC. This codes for CAWRYTGARGRGYGYTF. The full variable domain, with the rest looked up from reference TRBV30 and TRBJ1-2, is SQTIHQWPATLVQPVGSPLSLECTVEGTSNPNLYWYRQAAGRGLQLLFYSVGIGQISSEVPQNLSASRPQDRQFILSSKKLLLSDSGFYLCAWRYTGARGRGYGYTFGSGTRLTVV.

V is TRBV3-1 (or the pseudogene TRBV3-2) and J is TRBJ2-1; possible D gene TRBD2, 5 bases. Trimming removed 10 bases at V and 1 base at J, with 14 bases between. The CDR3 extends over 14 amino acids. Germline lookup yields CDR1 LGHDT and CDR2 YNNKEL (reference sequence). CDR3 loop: CATAFGLSYNEQFF. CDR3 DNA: TGTGCCACCGCTTTCGGACTGTCCTACAATGAGCAGTTCTTC.

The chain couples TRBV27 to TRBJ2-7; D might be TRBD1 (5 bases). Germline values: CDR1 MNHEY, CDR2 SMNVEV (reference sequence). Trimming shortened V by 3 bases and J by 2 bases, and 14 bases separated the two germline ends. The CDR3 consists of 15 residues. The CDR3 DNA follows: TGTGCCAGCAGTTTTTCCAGGGTCCCAACCTACGAGCAGTACTTC. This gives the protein CASSFSRVPTYEQYF.

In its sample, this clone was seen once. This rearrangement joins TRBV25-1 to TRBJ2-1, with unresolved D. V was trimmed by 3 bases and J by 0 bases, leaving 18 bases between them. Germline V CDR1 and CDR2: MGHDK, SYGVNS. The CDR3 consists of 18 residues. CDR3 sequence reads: CASSDPNPRRYSYNEQFF. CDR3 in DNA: TGTGCCAGCAGTGATCCTAACCCACGAAGATACTCCTACAATGAGCAGTTCTTC.

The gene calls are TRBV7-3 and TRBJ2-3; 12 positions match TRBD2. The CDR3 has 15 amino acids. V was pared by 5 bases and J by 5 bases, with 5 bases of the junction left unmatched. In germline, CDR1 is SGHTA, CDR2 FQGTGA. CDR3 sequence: CASSRSSGRGDTQYF. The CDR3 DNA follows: TGTGCCAGCAGCCGCTCTAGCGGGAGGGGAGATACGCAGTATTTT.

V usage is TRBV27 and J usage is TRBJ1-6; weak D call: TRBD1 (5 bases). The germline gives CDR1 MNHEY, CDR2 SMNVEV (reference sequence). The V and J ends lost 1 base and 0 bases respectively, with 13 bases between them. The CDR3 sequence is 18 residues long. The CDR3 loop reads CASSLFPGRSSYNSPLHF. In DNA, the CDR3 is TGTGCCAGCAGTTTATTTCCAGGGAGGAGCTCCTATAATTCACCCCTCCACTTT.

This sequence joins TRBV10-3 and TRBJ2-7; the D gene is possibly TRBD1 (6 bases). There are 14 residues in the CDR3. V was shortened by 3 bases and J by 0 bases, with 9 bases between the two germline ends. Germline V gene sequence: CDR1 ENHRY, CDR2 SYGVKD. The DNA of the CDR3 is TGTGCCATCAGTGAATGGGACACCTCCTACGAGCAGTACTTC. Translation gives CAISEWDTSYEQYF.

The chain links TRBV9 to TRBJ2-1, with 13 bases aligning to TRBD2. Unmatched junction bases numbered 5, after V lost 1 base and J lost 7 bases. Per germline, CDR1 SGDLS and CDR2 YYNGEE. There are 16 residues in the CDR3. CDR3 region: CASSVFGTSGINEQFF. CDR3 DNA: TGTGCCAGCAGCGTATTCGGGACTAGCGGGATTAATGAGCAGTTCTTC.

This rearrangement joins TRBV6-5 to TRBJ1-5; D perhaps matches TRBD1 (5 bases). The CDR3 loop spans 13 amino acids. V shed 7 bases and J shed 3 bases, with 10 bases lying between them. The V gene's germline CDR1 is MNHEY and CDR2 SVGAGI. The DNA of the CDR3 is TGTGCCAGCAATAGACAGTACAATCAGCCCCAGCATTTT. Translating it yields CASNRQYNQPQHF.

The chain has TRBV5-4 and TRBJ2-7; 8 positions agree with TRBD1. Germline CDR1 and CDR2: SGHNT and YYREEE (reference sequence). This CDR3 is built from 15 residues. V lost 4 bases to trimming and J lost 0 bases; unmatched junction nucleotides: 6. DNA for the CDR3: TGTGCCAGCAGCGCGCCGACAGGGGCCTCCTACGAGCAGTACTTC. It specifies CASSAPTGASYEQYF.

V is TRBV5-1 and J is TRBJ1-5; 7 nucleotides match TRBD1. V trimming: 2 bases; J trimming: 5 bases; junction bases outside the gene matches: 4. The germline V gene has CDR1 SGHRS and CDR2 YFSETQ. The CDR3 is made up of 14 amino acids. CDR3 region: CASSFLGGDQPQHF. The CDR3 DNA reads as TGCGCCAGCAGCTTTTTAGGGGGCGATCAGCCCCAGCATTTT.

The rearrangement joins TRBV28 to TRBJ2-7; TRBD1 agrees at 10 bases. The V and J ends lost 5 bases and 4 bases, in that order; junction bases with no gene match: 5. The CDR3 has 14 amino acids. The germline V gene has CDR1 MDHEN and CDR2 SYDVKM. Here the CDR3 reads CASSRGQGRYEQYF. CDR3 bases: TGTGCCAGCAGTAGGGGACAGGGGAGGTACGAGCAGTACTTC.

The CDR3 region has the DNA TGTGCCAGCAGCGTTGCCCTAGGGGAGGGGACAGATACGCAGTATTTT. Translation gives CASSVALGEGTDTQYF. J is TRBJ2-3 and V is TRBV9; 7 bases line up with TRBD2. The V segment lost 2 bases and the J segment 3 bases; nucleotides outside the gene matches: 9. CDR1 is SGDLS, CDR2 YYNGEE, per germline. This CDR3 is built from 16 residues. Complete variable domain (other parts from reference TRBV9 and TRBJ2-3): DSGVTQTPKHLITATGQRVTLRCSPRSGDLSVYWYQQSLDQGLQFLIQYYNGEERAKGNILERFSAQQFPDLHSELNLSSLELGDSALYFCASSVALGEGTDTQYFGPGTRLTVL.

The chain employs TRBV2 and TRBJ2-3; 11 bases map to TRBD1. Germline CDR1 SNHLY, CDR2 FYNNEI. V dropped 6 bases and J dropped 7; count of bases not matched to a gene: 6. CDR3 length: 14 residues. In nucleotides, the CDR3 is TGTGCCAGCAGAGCCGGGACAGGGGGAAATACGCAGTATTTT. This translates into CASRAGTGGNTQYF.

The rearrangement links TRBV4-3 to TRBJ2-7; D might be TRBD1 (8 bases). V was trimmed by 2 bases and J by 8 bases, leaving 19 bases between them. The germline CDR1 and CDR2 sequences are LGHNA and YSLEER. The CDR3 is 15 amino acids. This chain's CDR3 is CASSQTNRGGSQQYF. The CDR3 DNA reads TGCGCCAGCAGCCAAACTAACAGGGGGGGATCACAGCAGTACTTC.

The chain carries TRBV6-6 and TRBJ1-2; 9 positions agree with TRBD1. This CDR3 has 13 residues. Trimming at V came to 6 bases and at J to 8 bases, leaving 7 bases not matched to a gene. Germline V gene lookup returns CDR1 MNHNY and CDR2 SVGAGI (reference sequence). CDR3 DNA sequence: TGTGCCAGCAGGGAACAGGGGGCTGGCGGCTACACCTTC. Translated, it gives CASREQGAGGYTF.

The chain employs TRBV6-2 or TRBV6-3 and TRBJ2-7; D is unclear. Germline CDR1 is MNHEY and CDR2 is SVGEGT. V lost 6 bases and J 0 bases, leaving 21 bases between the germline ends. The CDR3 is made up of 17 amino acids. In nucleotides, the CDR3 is TGTGCCAGCAGCTATAACCCGCCGTTTGGCACCTCCTACGAGCAGTACTTC. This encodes CASSYNPPFGTSYEQYF.